The 32 T cell receptor beta chains reported below all come from one sample, sequenced in a study of T cells after posttransplantation cyclophosphamide. Method: immunoSEQ multiplex PCR; TCRdb's copy keeps in-frame clones and lacks some. Of 45,000 to 65,000 clones detected, 90% to 95% appear once; the ten largest clones hold about 3.1%. The sequencing input was PBMCs. Receptors originate from a woman aged 25 to 39 in good health and a related stem cell transplant donor.

CDR3 DNA sequence: TGTGCCAGCAGCCCCGGTGGGGGGGGGCCCCCAGATACGCAGTATTTT. Its translation: CASSPGGGGPPDTQYF. This chain connects TRBV5-4 to TRBJ2-3, with D possibly matching TRBD2 (7 bases). The CDR3 totals 16 residues. The germline gives CDR1 SGHNT, CDR2 YYREEE (reference sequence). V lost 4 bases and J 4 bases, leaving 19 bases between the germline ends.

The chain carries TRBV29-1 and TRBJ2-1, with D possibly TRBD1 on 6 matching bases. The CDR3 consists of 12 residues. V lost 5 bases and J lost 4, with 9 bases in between. CDR1 is SQVTM and CDR2 is ANQGSEA in the germline V gene. The CDR3 bases are TGCAGCGTTCCAGGGGAGTACAATGAGCAGTTCTTC. Its translation is CSVPGEYNEQFF.

The rearrangement uses TRBV19 and TRBJ2-2; 11 nucleotides line up with TRBD2. Germline CDR1 is LNHDA and CDR2 is SQIVND (reference sequence). The trim removed 10 bases at V and 6 bases at J, leaving 7 bases unmatched. The CDR3 runs to 14 residues. The CDR3: CATKTSGAPGELFF. As DNA, the CDR3 is TGTGCCACTAAGACTAGCGGGGCCCCCGGGGAGCTGTTTTTT.

About this clone itself: Other DNA sequences in the sample encode the same CDR3. V gene TRBV28 combines with J gene TRBJ2-7, with D perhaps TRBD2 (6 bases). This CDR3 has 14 residues. V lost 2 bases and J 2 bases, leaving 10 bases between the germline ends. Germline values: CDR1 MDHEN, CDR2 SYDVKM. The CDR3 DNA is TGTGCCAGCAGTTTAGAAGGAGGGACCTACGAGCAGTACTTC. This encodes CASSLEGGTYEQYF.

The DNA of the CDR3 is TGTGCCAGCAGGGGCGAATCCTATAATTCACCCCTCCACTTT. It codes for CASRGESYNSPLHF. The chain combines TRBV6-6 with TRBJ1-6; no definite D call. Germline-derived CDR1 and CDR2 are MNHNY and SVGAGI (reference sequence). The CDR3 runs to 14 residues. Trimming took 6 bases from V and 1 from J, leaving 7 bases between them.

The chain links TRBV11-3 to TRBJ2-1, with a possible D match to TRBD1 (5 bases). The CDR3 contains 16 residues. The germline CDR1 and CDR2 sequences are SGHNT and YENEEA. Between the trimmed V and J ends, which lost 5 bases and 3 bases, there was a span of 17 bases. The CDR3 loop is CASSPRRGSSYNEQFF. CDR3 in DNA: TGTGCCAGCAGCCCCCGAAGGGGATCGAGCTACAATGAGCAGTTCTTC.

The chain couples TRBV10-1 to TRBJ1-5; 8 bases map to TRBD1. Unmatched junction bases numbered 4, after V lost 6 bases and J lost 6 bases. The CDR3 totals 13 residues. In germline, CDR1 is WNHNN, CDR2 SYGVQD (reference sequence). The CDR3 nucleotides read TGCGCCAGCAGCCTGACAGGGGCTCAGCCCCAGCATTTT. Its translation: CASSLTGAQPQHF.

The rearrangement joins TRBV19 to TRBJ1-5; the D gene is possibly TRBD1 (6 bases). This CDR3 is 17 amino acids long. The V gene's germline CDR1 is LNHDA and CDR2 SQIVND (reference sequence). Trimming took 7 bases from V and 3 from J, leaving 22 bases between them. In DNA, the CDR3 is TGTGCCAGTACCATGACAGGTTCGGGGCTATCCAATCAGCCCCAGCATTTT. Translating it yields CASTMTGSGLSNQPQHF.

This chain connects TRBV6-6 to TRBJ2-3; TRBD2 matches at 15 bases. The V segment lost 6 bases and the J segment 5 bases; nucleotides outside the gene matches: 6. The CDR3 length is 16 residues. From germline, CDR1 is MNHNY and CDR2 SVGAGI (reference sequence). The CDR3 loop is CASRRTSGGAEDTQYF. The CDR3 nucleotides read TGTGCCAGCAGGAGGACTAGCGGGGGGGCTGAAGATACGCAGTATTTT.

The chain has TRBV11-3 and TRBJ2-3, with 10 bases fitting TRBD1. V lost 3 bases and J lost 5; bases outside the gene matches: 5. This CDR3 region has 15 residues. CDR1 and CDR2 (germline): SGHNT, YENEEA. DNA for the CDR3: TGTGCCAGCAGCTTCGGGGGACAGGGGCTAGATACGCAGTATTTT. Amino acids: CASSFGGQGLDTQYF.

This clone was observed a single time. The V gene is TRBV11-3, the J gene TRBJ2-1; TRBD2 agrees at 8 bases. The germline V gene has CDR1 SGHNT and CDR2 YENEEA. The CDR3 has 16 amino acids. After removal of 4 bases from V and 6 bases from J, the junction contained 11 bases not matched to a gene. CDR3 DNA: TGTGCCAGCAGCTCCCGAGGGGCGGGGGGTATCAATGAGCAGTTCTTC. Translated: CASSSRGAGGINEQFF.

The V gene is TRBV7-9, the J gene TRBJ2-3; D may be TRBD1 (6 bases). The germline V and J ends were trimmed by 8 bases and 2 bases, with 14 bases remaining between them. CDR3 length: 14 residues. From germline, CDR1 is SEHNR and CDR2 FQNEAQ (reference sequence). For the CDR3, the DNA is TGTGCCAGCCCAGGGGCGGCACCCACAGATACGCAGTATTTT. It yields the protein CASPGAAPTDTQYF.

This chain links TRBV25-1 with TRBJ1-2, with 9 bases fitting TRBD1. V lost 5 bases to trimming and J lost 7 bases; unmatched junction nucleotides: 8. The germline CDR1 and CDR2 sequences are MGHDK and SYGVNS. CDR3 length: 14 amino acids. CDR3 DNA: TGTGCCAGCAGTACACCGGGACAGGGTGGTGGCTACACCTTC. Translated, it gives CASSTPGQGGGYTF.

The chain couples TRBV28 to TRBJ2-1; 12 nucleotides line up with TRBD2. The CDR3 runs to 15 residues. CDR1 and CDR2 from the germline V gene are MDHEN and SYDVKM. J gave up 4 bases and V 3 bases, and 1 base lay outside the gene matches. The CDR3 is CASSLTSGGYNEQFF. In nucleotides, the CDR3 is TGTGCCAGCAGTTTGACTAGCGGGGGATACAATGAGCAGTTCTTC.

J is TRBJ1-2 and V is TRBV7-8; perhaps TRBD1 as D (6 bases). The V gene lost 5 bases and the J gene lost 1 base, with 14 bases spanning the gap. Germline-derived CDR1 and CDR2 are SGHVS and FQNEAQ. The length of the CDR3 is 15 residues. The CDR3 here is CASSPRGKSNYGYTF. The CDR3 DNA reads as TGTGCCAGCAGCCCTAGGGGGAAGAGTAACTATGGCTACACCTTC.

This clone was detected only a few times. The chain has TRBV4-1 and TRBJ1-5; 9 bases fit TRBD1. Germline CDR1 is MGHRA and CDR2 is YSYEKL. This CDR3 is 17 amino acids long. Unmatched junction bases numbered 8, after V lost 0 bases and J lost 5 bases. The CDR3 bases are TGCGCCAGCAGCCAAGATGCGGGACAGGGAAAGTATCAGCCCCAGCATTTT. The encoded protein is CASSQDAGQGKYQPQHF.

The sample holds one count of this clone. The chain recombines TRBV5-8 with TRBJ2-3, with D uncertain. This CDR3 spans 15 amino acids. The V and J ends lost 2 bases and 0 bases respectively, with 10 bases between them. The germline CDR1 and CDR2 sequences are SGHTS and YDEGEE. CDR3 in DNA: TGTGCCAGCAGCTTATATCCCACTAGCACAGATACGCAGTATTTT. This translates into CASSLYPTSTDTQYF. Combining the CDR3 with reference TRBV5-8 and TRBJ2-3 gives the whole variable domain EAGVTQSPTHLIKTRGQQATLRCSPISGHTSVYWYQQALGLGLQFLLWYDEGEERNRGNFPPRFSGRQFPNYSSELNVNALELEDSALYLCASSLYPTSTDTQYFGPGTRLTVL.

The sample holds one count of this clone. The chain carries TRBV5-6 and TRBJ2-7, with 8 bases that match TRBD2. V trimming: 5 bases; J trimming: 2 bases; junction bases outside the gene matches: 9. This CDR3 has 15 amino acids. Germline lookup yields CDR1 SGHDT and CDR2 YYEEEE. The CDR3 region has the DNA TGTGCCAGCAGTCCCACCGGGGGGGAAACCTACGAGCAGTACTTC. Translating gives CASSPTGGETYEQYF.

This chain joins TRBV5-1 and TRBJ1-6, with 8 bases identical to TRBD1. V trimming: 5 bases; J trimming: 8 bases; junction bases outside the gene matches: 6. Germline CDR1 and CDR2: SGHRS and YFSETQ. The CDR3 has 14 residues. Here the CDR3 reads CASSDRGKDSPLHF. The DNA for the CDR3 is TGCGCCAGCAGTGACAGGGGCAAAGATTCACCCCTCCACTTT.

The rearrangement uses TRBV5-1 and TRBJ1-2, with D uncertain. CDR1 and CDR2 from the germline V gene are SGHRS and YFSETQ. The CDR3 covers 17 residues. V was cut by 4 bases and J by 5 bases, with 24 bases left in between. CDR3 bases: TGCGCCAGCAGCCCTCGGCAGGACTCCCTCCTGGCTTATGGCTACACCTTC. Protein sequence: CASSPRQDSLLAYGYTF.

The chain is built from TRBV28 and TRBJ1-3, with TRBD1 identical over 7 bases. Trimming took 4 bases from V and 0 from J; bases not matched to a gene: 6. Looked up from germline, CDR1 is MDHEN and CDR2 is SYDVKM. CDR3 length equals 16 residues. This CDR3 reads CASSSSGQASGNTIYF. In nucleotides, the CDR3 is TGTGCCAGCAGTTCTTCTGGACAGGCCTCTGGAAACACCATATATTTT.

The chain recombines TRBV7-9 with TRBJ1-1; TRBD1 matches 7 bases. Germline V gene lookup returns CDR1 SEHNR and CDR2 FQNEAQ (reference sequence). Losses at the gene ends were 5 bases for V and 4 bases for J; bases not matched to a gene: 19. CDR3 size: 18 residues. The CDR3 DNA reads TGTGCCAGCAGCAGGAGGCCCGGGACAGCCTTCCCGGGCACTGAAGCTTTCTTT. It is translated as CASSRRPGTAFPGTEAFF. Based on the CDR3 plus reference TRBV7-9 and TRBJ1-1, the full variable domain is DTGVSQNPRHKITKRGQNVTFRCDPISEHNRLYWYRQTLGQGPEFLTYFQNEAQLEKSRLLSDRFSAERPKGSFSTLEIQRTEQGDSAMYLCASSRRPGTAFPGTEAFFGQGTRLTVV.

CDR3 sequence (DNA): TGTGCCATCAGTGATATGGGGCCATACACTGAAGCTTTCTTT. This translates into CAISDMGPYTEAFF. The chain is built from TRBV10-3 and TRBJ1-1; possible D gene TRBD1, 5 bases. Per the germline V gene, CDR1 is ENHRY and CDR2 is SYGVKD. The CDR3 totals 14 residues. V was cut by 3 bases and J by 3 bases, with 11 bases left in between.

This sequence joins TRBV7-9 and TRBJ1-2; maybe TRBD1 (6 bases). Per germline, CDR1 SEHNR and CDR2 FQNEAQ (reference sequence). V gave up 3 bases and J gave up 13 bases, with 15 bases separating them. The CDR3 runs 12 residues. This CDR3 reads CASSFADSVGTF. The DNA for the CDR3 is TGTGCCAGCAGCTTTGCGGACAGCGTAGGCACCTTC.

This clone was seen only once. The chain joins TRBV28 to TRBJ1-2; 10 bases map to TRBD1. The CDR3 runs to 14 residues. The junction had 8 bases not matched to a gene; V was cut back by 5 bases and J by 8 bases. Germline CDR1 MDHEN, CDR2 SYDVKM. In DNA form, the CDR3 reads TGTGCCAGCAGTACCCTGACAGGGGGCCGGGGCTACACCTTC. Translated, it gives CASSTLTGGRGYTF.

This clone was detected once. The rearrangement joins TRBV10-2 to TRBJ2-3, with D perhaps matching TRBD1 (7 bases). CDR1 and CDR2 (germline): WSHSY, SAAADI. The CDR3 contains 14 residues. V was clipped by 8 bases and J by 6 bases, with 18 bases between them. The CDR3 reads CASARGAISDTQYF. CDR3 bases: TGCGCCAGCGCCAGGGGGGCCATATCGGATACGCAGTATTTT.

The V gene is TRBV20-1, the J gene TRBJ2-3; unclear D gene. Trimming left V 3 bases short and J 6 bases short, with 7 bases between. The germline gives CDR1 DFQATT, CDR2 SNEGSKA (reference sequence). The CDR3 has 11 amino acids. In DNA, the CDR3 is TGCAGTGCTAGTACGCGCGATACGCAGTATTTT. Protein: CSASTRDTQYF.

The chain has TRBV7-2 and TRBJ2-7; TRBD1 aligns across 8 bases. The junction had 9 bases not matched to a gene; V was cut back by 4 bases and J by 4 bases. This CDR3 is built from 15 residues. CDR1 is SGHTA, CDR2 FQGNSA, per germline. The CDR3 protein is CASSYQTGAPYEQYF. The CDR3 bases are TGTGCCAGCAGCTACCAGACAGGGGCCCCGTACGAGCAGTACTTC.

This chain uses TRBV6-5 with TRBJ1-6; D not resolved. Trimming shortened V by 4 bases and J by 3 bases, and 13 bases separated the two germline ends. The CDR3 is 16 amino acids. Per the germline V gene, CDR1 is MNHEY and CDR2 is SVGAGI. CDR3 protein: CASSSSGISYNSPLHF. The DNA of the CDR3 is TGTGCCAGCAGTTCCTCCGGGATCAGCTATAATTCACCCCTCCACTTT.

The rearrangement joins TRBV19 to TRBJ1-5; TRBD1 agrees at 7 bases. CDR1 and CDR2 (germline): LNHDA, SQIVND (reference sequence). CDR3 length equals 16 residues. Unmatched junction bases numbered 10, after V lost 1 base and J lost 7 bases. The CDR3 DNA reads TGTGCCAGTAGTATAGGCGGCGCAGGGGGGAGGCAGCCCCAGCATTTT. This codes for CASSIGGAGGRQPQHF.

Written as DNA, the CDR3 is TGTGCCAGCGGGGAGCTTGGGGAAAAACTGTTTTTT. This sequence encodes CASGELGEKLFF. The rearrangement joins TRBV28 to TRBJ1-4; no clear D gene. The CDR3 has 12 residues. The V end was cut by 8 bases, the J end by 8 bases, with 12 bases between. Germline lookup yields CDR1 MDHEN and CDR2 SYDVKM.

The chain combines TRBV2 with TRBJ2-1, with D possibly matching TRBD1 (6 bases). The CDR3 consists of 14 residues. CDR1 and CDR2 from the germline V gene are SNHLY and FYNNEI. V was clipped by 3 bases and J by 11 bases, with 17 bases between them. The CDR3 is CASSDQTGRIQQFF. DNA for the CDR3: TGTGCCAGCAGTGACCAGACAGGCCGTATTCAGCAGTTCTTC. Supplemented by reference TRBV2 and TRBJ2-1, the full variable domain reads EPEVTQTPSHQVTQMGQEVILRCVPISNHLYFYWYRQILGQKVEFLVSFYNNEISEKSEIFDDQFSVERPDGSNFTLKIRSTKLEDSAMYFCASSDQTGRIQQFFGPGTRLTVL.